The TCR beta chain described here comes from a study of regulatory T cells in long-lasting Graves disease. Overall study results and limits: Sharing of public clonotypes was greater in persistent patients (about 2,700) than in new patients (approximately 940).

This clonotype showed up just a few times. Its antigen is undetermined. The TCR beta library used iRepertoire HTBI primers with Arm-PCR amplification of CDR3. Each CDR3 protein is one row after TCRdb ran MiXCR on the multiplex PCR reads. The data contain about 400,000 distinct CDR3 sequences, around 20% of them singletons. Losses at the gene ends were 7 bases for V and 4 bases for J; bases not matched to a gene: 11. Germline V gene sequence: CDR1 ENHRY, CDR2 SYGVKD. CDR3 length: 15 residues. Time point defined: persistent/refractory GD, antithyroid drugs over 5 years with positive TRAb. RNA extracted from PBMCs served as the sequencing template.

V usage is TRBV10-3 and J usage is TRBJ1-1, with 8 bases lining up with TRBD1. This receptor was obtained from a female donor with Graves disease. The material sequenced was peripheral blood mononuclear cells (PBMCs), taken when the disease was refractory, from a patient treated with antithyroid drugs. CDR3 amino acids: CAITQDRAGGTEAFF. The CDR3 coding sequence is TGTGCCATCACCCAGGACAGGGCGGGTGGCACTGAAGCTTTCTTT.